What follows is one T cell receptor (beta chain) and its context. Its specificity is not known. Measured with immunoSEQ multiplex PCR; TCRdb has only the in-frame clones, and not every one. The sample lists around 220,000 clones, about 95% occurring once. The data belong to a study of T cell responses to AZD1222 COVID-19 vaccine. The J segment lost 4 bases and the V segment lost 4 bases, leaving 7 bases of the junction unmatched. This CDR3 spans 15 amino acids. From germline, CDR1 is SGHNT and CDR2 YYREEE (reference sequence). Study results and limitations: Across the whole spike, CD4 TCRs peaked at regions 160-218 and 743-854. Sampling that yielded the repertoires occurred only after the peak T cell response. Donors skewed white British and female; clonal diversity was possibly underestimated. Reportedly, close to half of spike-specific TCRs are directed against unmutated variant regions.

The sequence came from an adult who received the MenACWY meningococcal vaccine as a control. This sequence joins TRBV5-4 and TRBJ2-7; 11 positions match TRBD2. The sample was peripheral blood, taken 28 days after the second dose of the MenACWY control vaccine. CDR3 sequence: CASSQGTSGAYEQYF. As DNA, the CDR3 is TGTGCCAGCAGCCAGGGGACTAGCGGAGCATACGAGCAGTACTTC.